A selection of T cell receptor beta chains follows, all from one sample in a study of graft-versus-host responses after intestinal transplantation. Libraries were prepared by immunoSEQ multiplex PCR; TCRdb keeps only in-frame clonotypes and omits some of them. The data contain about 3,700 clones, 72% of them singletons. Sequenced here: ileum tissue, sampled 1018 days after intestinal transplantation. These receptors were collected from a human patient who received an intestinal transplant, so some T cells may come from the graft donor. Each CDR3 is given with its conserved first and last residue. The D gene is left open where the match is weak. Some rows have no size entry. The others give once, few or many, or a class for an expanded clone.

CDR3aa: CAISETMSTDTQYF
CDR3nt: TGTGCCATCAGCGAAACCATGAGCACAGATACGCAGTATTTT
d_gene: -
j_gene: TRBJ2-3
v_gene: TRBV10-3
abundance: -

CDR3aa: CASSGLAGNNYNEQFF
CDR3nt: TGTGCCAGTAGTGGACTAGCGGGGAATAACTACAATGAGCAGTTCTTC
d_gene: TRBD2
j_gene: TRBJ2-1
v_gene: TRBV19
abundance: -

CDR3aa: CASRRETNTGELFF
CDR3nt: TGTGCCAGTAGGCGGGAAACGAACACCGGGGAGCTGTTTTTT
d_gene: -
j_gene: TRBJ2-2
v_gene: TRBV19
abundance: few

CDR3aa: CASSEALAGTDTQYF
CDR3nt: TGTGCCAGCAGTGAAGCGCTCGCAGGGACAGATACGCAGTATTTT
d_gene: -
j_gene: TRBJ2-3
v_gene: TRBV6-1
abundance: -

CDR3aa: CASRHRGSGANVLTF
CDR3nt: TGTGCCAGTAGACACCGCGGGTCTGGGGCCAACGTCCTGACTTTC
d_gene: -
j_gene: TRBJ2-6
v_gene: TRBV19
abundance: -

CDR3aa: CASSSHDPRGNYGYTF
CDR3nt: TGTGCCAGCAGTTCCCACGACCCCCGGGGGAACTATGGCTACACCTTC
d_gene: -
j_gene: TRBJ1-2
v_gene: TRBV28
abundance: -

CDR3aa: CASSDWEGRYGYTF
CDR3nt: TGTGCCAGCAGTGATTGGGAGGGAAGATATGGCTACACCTTC
d_gene: -
j_gene: TRBJ1-2
v_gene: TRBV2
abundance: few

CDR3aa: CASSLALAGEGANEQFF
CDR3nt: TGTGCCAGCAGCTTAGCGTTGGCAGGGGAAGGGGCCAATGAGCAGTTCTTC
d_gene: -
j_gene: TRBJ2-1
v_gene: TRBV7-6
abundance: once

CDR3aa: CASSVGESPTEAFF
CDR3nt: TGTGCCAGCAGCGTCGGGGAATCCCCCACTGAAGCTTTCTTT
d_gene: -
j_gene: TRBJ1-1
v_gene: TRBV9
abundance: -

CDR3aa: CASSFPQGWSEETQYF
CDR3nt: TGTGCCAGCAGCTTTCCCCAGGGTTGGAGTGAAGAGACCCAGTACTTC
d_gene: -
j_gene: TRBJ2-5
v_gene: TRBV7-9
abundance: -

CDR3aa: CASRLGVGNEQFF
CDR3nt: TGTGCCAGCAGATTAGGGGTGGGCAATGAGCAGTTCTTC
d_gene: -
j_gene: TRBJ2-1
v_gene: TRBV11-3
abundance: -

CDR3aa: CASSRNRDSDYGYTF
CDR3nt: TGTGCCAGCTCGAGAAACCGGGACAGCGACTATGGCTACACCTTC
d_gene: TRBD1
j_gene: TRBJ1-2
v_gene: TRBV18
abundance: -

CDR3aa: CASSLTGYEQYF
CDR3nt: TGTGCCAGCAGCCTGACAGGGTACGAGCAGTACTTC
d_gene: TRBD1
j_gene: TRBJ2-7
v_gene: TRBV27
abundance: -

CDR3aa: CASSGLAGGQDEQYF
CDR3nt: TGTGCCAGCAGTGGACTAGCGGGGGGGCAGGACGAGCAGTACTTC
d_gene: TRBD2
j_gene: TRBJ2-7
v_gene: TRBV6-4
abundance: -

CDR3aa: CATLDRGAHKAFF
CDR3nt: TGTGCCACCCTGGACAGGGGGGCACATAAAGCTTTCTTT
d_gene: TRBD1
j_gene: TRBJ1-1
v_gene: TRBV10-3
abundance: -

CDR3aa: CASSFSRGQETQYF
CDR3nt: TGTGCCAGCAGCTTTTCCAGGGGCCAAGAGACCCAGTACTTC
d_gene: -
j_gene: TRBJ2-5
v_gene: TRBV7-2
abundance: -

CDR3aa: CASSLGGGPQETQYF
CDR3nt: TGTGCCAGCAGCTTAGGGGGGGGGCCCCAAGAGACCCAGTACTTC
d_gene: -
j_gene: TRBJ2-5
v_gene: TRBV7-2
abundance: -

CDR3aa: CSVDPDPMDTQYF
CDR3nt: TGCAGCGTTGACCCGGATCCGATGGATACGCAGTATTTT
d_gene: -
j_gene: TRBJ2-3
v_gene: TRBV29-1
abundance: -